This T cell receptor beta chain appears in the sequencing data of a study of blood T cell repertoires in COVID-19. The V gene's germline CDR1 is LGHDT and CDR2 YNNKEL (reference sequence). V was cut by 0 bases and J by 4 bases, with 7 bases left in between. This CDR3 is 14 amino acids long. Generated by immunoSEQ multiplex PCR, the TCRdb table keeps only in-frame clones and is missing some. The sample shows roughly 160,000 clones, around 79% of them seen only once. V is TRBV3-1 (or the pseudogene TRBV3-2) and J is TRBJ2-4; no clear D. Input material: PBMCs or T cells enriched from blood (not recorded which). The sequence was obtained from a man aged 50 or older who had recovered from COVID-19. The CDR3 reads CASSQDPEKNIQYF. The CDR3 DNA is TGTGCCAGCAGCCAAGATCCTGAGAAAAACATTCAGTACTTC.